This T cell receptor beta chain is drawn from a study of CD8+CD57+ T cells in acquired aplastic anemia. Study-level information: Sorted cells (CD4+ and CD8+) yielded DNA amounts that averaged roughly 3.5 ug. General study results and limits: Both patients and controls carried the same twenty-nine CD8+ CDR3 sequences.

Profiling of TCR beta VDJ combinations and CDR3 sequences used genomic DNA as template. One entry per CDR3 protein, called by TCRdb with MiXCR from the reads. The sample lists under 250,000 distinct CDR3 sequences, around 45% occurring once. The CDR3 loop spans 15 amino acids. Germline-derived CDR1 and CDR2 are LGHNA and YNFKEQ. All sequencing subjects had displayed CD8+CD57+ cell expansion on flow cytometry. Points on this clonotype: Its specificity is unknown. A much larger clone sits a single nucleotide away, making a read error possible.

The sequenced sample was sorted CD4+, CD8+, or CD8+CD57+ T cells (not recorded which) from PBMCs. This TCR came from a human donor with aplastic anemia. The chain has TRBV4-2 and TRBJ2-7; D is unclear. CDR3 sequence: CASSQGQSSSDEQYF. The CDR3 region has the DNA TGTGCCAGCAGCCAAGGGCAGTCGTCCTCCGACGAGCAGTACTTC.